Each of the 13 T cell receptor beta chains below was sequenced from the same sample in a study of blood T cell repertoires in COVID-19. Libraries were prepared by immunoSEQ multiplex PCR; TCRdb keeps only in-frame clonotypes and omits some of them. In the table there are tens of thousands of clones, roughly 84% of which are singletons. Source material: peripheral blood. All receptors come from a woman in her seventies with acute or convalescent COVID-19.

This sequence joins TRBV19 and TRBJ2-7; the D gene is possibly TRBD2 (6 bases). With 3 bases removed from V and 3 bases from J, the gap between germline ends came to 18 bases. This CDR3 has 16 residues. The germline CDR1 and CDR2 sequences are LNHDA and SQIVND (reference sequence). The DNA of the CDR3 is TGTGCCAGTAGTATCGGCCCGGACCCGGACTACTACGAGCAGTACTTC. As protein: CASSIGPDPDYYEQYF.

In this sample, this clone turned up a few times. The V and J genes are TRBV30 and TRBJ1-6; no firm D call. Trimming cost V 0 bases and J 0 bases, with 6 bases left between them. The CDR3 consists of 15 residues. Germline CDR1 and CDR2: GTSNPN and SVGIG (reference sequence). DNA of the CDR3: TGTGCCTGGAGTGTGGGGAGCTCCTATAATTCACCCCTCCACTTT. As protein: CAWSVGSSYNSPLHF.

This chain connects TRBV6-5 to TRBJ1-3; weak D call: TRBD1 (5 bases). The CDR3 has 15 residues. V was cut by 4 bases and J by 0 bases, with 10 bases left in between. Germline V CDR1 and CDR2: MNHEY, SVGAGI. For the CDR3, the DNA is TGTGCCAGCAGTTCCGGGGGGAGCTCTGGAAACACCATATATTTT. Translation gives CASSSGGSSGNTIYF.

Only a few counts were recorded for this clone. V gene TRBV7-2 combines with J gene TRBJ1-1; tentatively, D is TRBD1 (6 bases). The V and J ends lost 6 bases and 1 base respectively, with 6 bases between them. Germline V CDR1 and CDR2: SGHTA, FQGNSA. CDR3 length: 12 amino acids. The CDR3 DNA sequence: TGTGCCAGCAGACAGGGGAACACTGAAGCTTTCTTT. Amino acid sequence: CASRQGNTEAFF.

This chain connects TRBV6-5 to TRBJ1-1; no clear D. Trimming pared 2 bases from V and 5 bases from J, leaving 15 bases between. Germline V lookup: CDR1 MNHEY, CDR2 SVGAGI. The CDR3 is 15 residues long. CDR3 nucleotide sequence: TGTGCCAGCAGTTACCCTCCTGGCTCGAGGACTGAAGCTTTCTTT. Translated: CASSYPPGSRTEAFF.

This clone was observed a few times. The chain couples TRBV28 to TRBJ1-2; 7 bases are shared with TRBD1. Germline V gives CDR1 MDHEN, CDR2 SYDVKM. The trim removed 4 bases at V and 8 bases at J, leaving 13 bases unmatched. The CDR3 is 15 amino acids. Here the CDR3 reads CASSSHPGQVGGYTF. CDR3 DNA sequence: TGTGCCAGCAGTTCCCACCCCGGACAGGTCGGCGGCTACACCTTC.

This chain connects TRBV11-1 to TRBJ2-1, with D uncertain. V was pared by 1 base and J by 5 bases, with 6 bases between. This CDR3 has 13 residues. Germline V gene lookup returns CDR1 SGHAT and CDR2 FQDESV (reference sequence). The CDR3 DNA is TGTGCCAGCAGCTTAGTCAGGAACAATGAGCAGTTCTTC. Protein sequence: CASSLVRNNEQFF.

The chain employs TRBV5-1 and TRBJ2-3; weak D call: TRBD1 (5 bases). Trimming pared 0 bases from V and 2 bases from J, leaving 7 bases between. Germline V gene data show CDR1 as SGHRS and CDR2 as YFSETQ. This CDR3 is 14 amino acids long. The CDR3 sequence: CASSLEGVTDTQYF. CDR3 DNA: TGCGCCAGCAGCTTGGAAGGGGTCACAGATACGCAGTATTTT. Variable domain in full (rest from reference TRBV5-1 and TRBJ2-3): KAGVTQTPRYLIKTRGQQVTLSCSPISGHRSVSWYQQTPGQGLQFLFEYFSETQRNKGNFPGRFSGRQFSNSRSEMNVSTLELGDSALYLCASSLEGVTDTQYFGPGTRLTVL.

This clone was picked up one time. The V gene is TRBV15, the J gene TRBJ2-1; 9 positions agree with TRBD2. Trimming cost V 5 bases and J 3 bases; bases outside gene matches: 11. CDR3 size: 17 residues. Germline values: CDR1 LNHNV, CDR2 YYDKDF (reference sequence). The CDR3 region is CATSPRGSGRFYNEQFF. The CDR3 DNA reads TGTGCCACCAGCCCCCGCGGGAGCGGGAGGTTCTACAATGAGCAGTTCTTC.

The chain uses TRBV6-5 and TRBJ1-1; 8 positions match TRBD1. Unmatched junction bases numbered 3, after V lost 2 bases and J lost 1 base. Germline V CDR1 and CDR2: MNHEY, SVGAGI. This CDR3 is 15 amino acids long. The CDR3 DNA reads TGTGCCAGCAGTTACGGGGGGACAGGGAACACTGAAGCTTTCTTT. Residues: CASSYGGTGNTEAFF.

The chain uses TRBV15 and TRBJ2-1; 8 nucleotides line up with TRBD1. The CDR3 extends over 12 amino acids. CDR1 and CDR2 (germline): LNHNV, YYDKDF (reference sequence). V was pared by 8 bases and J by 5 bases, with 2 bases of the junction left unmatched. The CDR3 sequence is CATRDRNNEQFF. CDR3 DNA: TGTGCCACCCGGGACAGGAACAATGAGCAGTTCTTC.

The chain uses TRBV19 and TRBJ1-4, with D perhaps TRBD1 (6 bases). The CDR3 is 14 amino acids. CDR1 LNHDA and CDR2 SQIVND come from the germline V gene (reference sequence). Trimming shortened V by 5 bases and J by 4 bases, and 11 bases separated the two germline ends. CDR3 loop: CASSSDRVNEKLFF. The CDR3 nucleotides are TGTGCCAGTAGTTCGGACAGAGTTAATGAAAAACTGTTTTTT. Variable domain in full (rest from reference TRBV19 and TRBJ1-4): DGGITQSPKYLFRKEGQNVTLSCEQNLNHDAMYWYRQDPGQGLRLIYYSQIVNDFQKGDIAEGYSVSREKKESFPLTVTSAQKNPTAFYLCASSSDRVNEKLFFGSGTQLSVL.

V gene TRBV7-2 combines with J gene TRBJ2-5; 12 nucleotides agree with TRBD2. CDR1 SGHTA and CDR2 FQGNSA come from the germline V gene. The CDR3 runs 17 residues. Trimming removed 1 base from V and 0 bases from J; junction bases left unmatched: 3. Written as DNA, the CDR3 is TGTGCCAGCAGCTTAGGGCTAGCGGGAGGGGACCAAGAGACCCAGTACTTC. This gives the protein CASSLGLAGGDQETQYF.